What follows are 6 T cell receptor beta chains derived from one specimen sequenced in a study of response to subunit inactivated influenza vaccine (dated by TCRdb to 2017 to 2018). Library prep was done by RT-PCR. The listed sequencing device is Illumina HiSeq 2500. TCRdb reran the public reads through fastp at Q25 and MiXCR, keeping productive beta chains. One record per CDR3 amino acid sequence lists the most common genes and DNA. This sample comprises around 580,000 distinct CDR3 sequences, about 10% of them detected only once. The ten largest account for 10% of the sample. Material: PBMCs from blood, obtained on the day of vaccination. All receptors derive from a man aged 50-60 years who received an inactivated influenza vaccine. Donor details come from another sample of the same person, matched by shared clones.

The chain is built from TRBV4-3 and TRBJ2-5; 9 bases are shared with TRBD1. The CDR3 contains 15 residues. Germline V gives CDR1 LGHNA, CDR2 YSLEER. The V gene end was trimmed by 1 base and the J gene end by 5 bases; junction bases not matched to a gene: 5. Written as DNA, the CDR3 is TGCGCCAGCAGCCAAGGGACAGGGGCGGGGGAGACCCAGTACTTC. The encoded protein is CASSQGTGAGETQYF.

The chain couples TRBV3-1 to TRBJ2-5; 8 bases align to TRBD1. J gave up 4 bases and V 1 base, and 5 bases lay outside the gene matches. Germline CDR1 and CDR2: LGHDT and YNNKEL (reference sequence). This CDR3 spans 15 amino acids. The CDR3 is CASSQGAGGRETQYF. The DNA of the CDR3 is TGTGCCAGCAGCCAAGGGGCAGGGGGCAGAGAGACCCAGTACTTC.

The gene calls are TRBV20-1 and TRBJ2-7; unclear D gene. V lost 3 bases to trimming and J lost 3 bases, with 18 bases between them. Germline CDR1 DFQATT, CDR2 SNEGSKA (reference sequence). The CDR3 is 15 amino acids. DNA for the CDR3: TGCAGTGCTAGTGGTGAACATTCAACCAGCTACGAGCAGTACTTC. Amino acids: CSASGEHSTSYEQYF.

This clonotype was detected a few times. V is TRBV12-3 or TRBV12-4 and J is TRBJ2-7, with a possible D match to TRBD2 (5 bases). V was trimmed by 5 bases and J by 5 bases, leaving 13 bases between them. The CDR3 contains 13 residues. CDR3 nucleotide sequence: TGTGCCAGCAGTACACTAGTCCGAAACGAGCAGTACTTC. Its protein is CASSTLVRNEQYF.

This clonotype was detected only a few times. The chain carries TRBV12-3 or TRBV12-4 and TRBJ2-5, with D unresolved. The CDR3 spans 14 residues. Trimming left V 2 bases short and J 2 bases short, with 9 bases between. CDR3 protein: CASSLSLEQETQYF. Here the CDR3 DNA reads TGTGCCAGCAGTTTATCGTTGGAACAAGAGACCCAGTACTTC.

This clonotype was picked up a small number of times. The chain has TRBV6-2 or TRBV6-3 and TRBJ2-7; a possible D gene is TRBD2 (7 bases). Trimming pared 8 bases from V and 6 bases from J, leaving 17 bases between. Germline CDR1 reads MNHEY; CDR2 reads SVGEGT. The CDR3 sequence is 13 residues long. For the CDR3, the DNA is TGTGCCAGCGCGCGGGGGCCAAGTCCCGAGCAGTACTTC. Amino acid sequence: CASARGPSPEQYF.